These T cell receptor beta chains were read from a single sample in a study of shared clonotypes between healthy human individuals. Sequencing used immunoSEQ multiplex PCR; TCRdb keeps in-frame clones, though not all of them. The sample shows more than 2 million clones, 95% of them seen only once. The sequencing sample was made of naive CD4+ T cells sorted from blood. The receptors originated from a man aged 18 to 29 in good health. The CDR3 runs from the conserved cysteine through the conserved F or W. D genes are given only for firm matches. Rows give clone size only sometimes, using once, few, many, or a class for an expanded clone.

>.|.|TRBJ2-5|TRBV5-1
CASSLGRTQETQYF
TGCGCCAGCAGCTTGGGACGCACCCAAGAGACCCAGTACTTC
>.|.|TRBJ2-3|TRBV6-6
CASSYGLSGDTQYF
TGTGCCAGCAGTTATGGCCTCTCGGGAGATACGCAGTATTTT
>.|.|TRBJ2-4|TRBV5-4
CASSLSRGAKNIQYF
TGTGCCAGCAGCTTGTCCAGGGGCGCCAAAAACATTCAGTACTTC
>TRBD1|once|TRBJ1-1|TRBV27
CASSSQGITEAFF
TGTGCCAGCAGTTCACAGGGGATCACTGAAGCTTTCTTT
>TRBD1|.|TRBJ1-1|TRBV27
CASSPQTGARSFTEAFF
TGTGCCAGCAGTCCGCAAACAGGGGCCCGTTCGTTCACTGAAGCTTTCTTT
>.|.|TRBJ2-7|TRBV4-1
CASSQDELAAYEQYF
TGCGCCAGCAGCCAAGACGAACTAGCTGCCTACGAGCAGTACTTC
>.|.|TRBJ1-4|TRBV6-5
CATGARGRANEKLFF
TGTGCCACCGGGGCTCGGGGCAGGGCTAATGAAAAACTGTTTTTT
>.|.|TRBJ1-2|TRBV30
CAWKTARGGYTF
TGTGCCTGGAAAACAGCCCGGGGTGGCTACACCTTC
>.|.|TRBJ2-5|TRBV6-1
CASSEASETQYF
TGTGCCAGCAGTGAAGCCTCCGAGACCCAGTACTTC
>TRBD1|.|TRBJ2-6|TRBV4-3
CASSQERTGGAGANVLTF
TGCGCCAGCAGCCAAGAGCGGACAGGGGGTGCTGGGGCCAACGTCCTGACTTTC
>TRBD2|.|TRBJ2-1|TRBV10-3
CAISESSGSANEQFF
TGTGCCATCAGTGAGTCGAGCGGGAGCGCCAATGAGCAGTTCTTC
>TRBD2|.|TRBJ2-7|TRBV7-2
CASSLALGVLAGALYEQYF
TGTGCCAGCAGCTTAGCGCTGGGTGTTCTAGCGGGAGCGCTTTACGAGCAGTACTTC
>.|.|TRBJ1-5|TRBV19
CASTTDYSNQPQHF
TGTGCCAGTACCACAGATTATAGCAATCAGCCCCAGCATTTT
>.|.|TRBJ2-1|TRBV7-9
CASSLDLGGEQFF
TGTGCCAGCAGCTTAGATCTAGGAGGGGAGCAGTTCTTC
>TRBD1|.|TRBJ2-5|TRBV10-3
CAISVKGAKEETQYF
TGTGCCATCAGTGTCAAGGGGGCCAAGGAAGAGACCCAGTACTTC
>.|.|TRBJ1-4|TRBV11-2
CASSLSTGGNFEKLFF
TGTGCCAGCAGCCTTTCGACAGGAGGGAACTTTGAGAAACTGTTTTTT
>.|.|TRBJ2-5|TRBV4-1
CASSQVVTYQETQYF
TGCGCCAGCAGCCAAGTGGTGACCTACCAAGAGACCCAGTACTTC
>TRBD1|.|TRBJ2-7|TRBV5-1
CASGQGLVYEQYF
TGCGCCAGCGGACAGGGATTGGTCTACGAGCAGTACTTC
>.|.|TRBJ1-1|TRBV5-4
CASSLRQGVAGNTEAFF
TGTGCCAGCAGCCTCAGGCAGGGAGTGGCGGGGAACACTGAAGCTTTCTTT
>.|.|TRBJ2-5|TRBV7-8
CASNPRGTQETQYF
TGTGCCAGCAACCCGAGGGGGACCCAAGAGACCCAGTACTTC
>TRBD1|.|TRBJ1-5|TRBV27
CASSPGQGYQPQHF
TGTGCCAGCAGTCCCGGACAGGGGTATCAGCCCCAGCATTTT
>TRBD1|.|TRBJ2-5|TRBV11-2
CASRQGTRDRGETQYF
TGTGCCAGCAGACAGGGGACCCGGGACAGGGGTGAGACCCAGTACTTC
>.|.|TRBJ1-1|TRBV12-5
CASGFPPSTEAFF
TGTGCTAGTGGTTTCCCTCCAAGCACTGAAGCTTTCTTT
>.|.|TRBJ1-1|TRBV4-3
CASSQGVGGGTEAFF
TGCGCCAGCAGCCAAGGAGTAGGAGGGGGCACTGAAGCTTTCTTT
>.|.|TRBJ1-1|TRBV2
CASSEAEGAVGTEAFF
TGTGCCAGCAGTGAAGCCGAAGGGGCGGTGGGGACTGAAGCTTTCTTT
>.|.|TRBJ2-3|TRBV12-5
CASGFTTDTQYF
TGTGCTAGTGGTTTCACCACAGATACGCAGTATTTT
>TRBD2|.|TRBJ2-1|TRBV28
CASSGTSGGSGEQFF
TGTGCCAGCAGCGGGACTAGCGGGGGTTCGGGTGAGCAGTTCTTC
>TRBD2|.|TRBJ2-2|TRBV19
CASSPLAGGPSGELFF
TGTGCCAGTAGTCCCTTAGCGGGAGGCCCCTCCGGGGAGCTGTTTTTT
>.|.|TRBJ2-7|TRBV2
CASSENSWVSYEQYF
TGTGCCAGCAGTGAGAACAGTTGGGTCTCCTACGAGCAGTACTTC
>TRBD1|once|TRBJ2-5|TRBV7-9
CASSRTGGRETQYF
TGTGCCAGCAGCCGGACAGGGGGGAGAGAGACCCAGTACTTC
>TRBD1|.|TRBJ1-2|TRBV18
CASSPPGTGSPYYGYTF
TGTGCCAGCTCACCACCCGGGACAGGGAGCCCGTACTATGGCTACACCTTC
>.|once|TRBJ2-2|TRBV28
CASSSTGEGRTGELFF
TGTGCCAGCAGCTCGACAGGGGAGGGCAGGACCGGGGAGCTGTTTTTT
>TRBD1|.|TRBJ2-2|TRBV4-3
CASSQWGPGQGSGELFF
TGCGCCAGCAGCCAATGGGGACCGGGACAGGGTTCCGGGGAGCTGTTTTTT
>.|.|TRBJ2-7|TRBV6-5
CASSRGETYEQYF
TGTGCCAGCAGCCGGGGCGAAACCTACGAGCAGTACTTC
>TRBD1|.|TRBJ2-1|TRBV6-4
CASKETGTNEQFF
TGTGCCAGCAAGGAGACAGGGACCAATGAGCAGTTCTTC
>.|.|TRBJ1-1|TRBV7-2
CASSYGGARDAFF
TGTGCCAGCAGCTACGGTGGGGCCCGGGACGCTTTCTTT
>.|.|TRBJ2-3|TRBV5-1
CASSTGAEDTQYF
TGCGCCAGCAGTACGGGGGCGGAGGATACGCAGTATTTT
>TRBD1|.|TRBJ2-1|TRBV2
CASSGIRTGRGNEQFF
TGTGCCAGCAGTGGTATCCGGACAGGTCGAGGCAATGAGCAGTTCTTC
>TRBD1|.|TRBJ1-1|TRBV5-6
CASSSGTGGFNTEAFF
TGTGCCAGCAGCTCCGGGACAGGGGGCTTTAACACTGAAGCTTTCTTT
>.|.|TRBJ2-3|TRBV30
CAWTSGYTDTQYF
TGTGCCTGGACAAGCGGGTACACAGATACGCAGTATTTT
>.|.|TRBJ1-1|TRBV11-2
CASSFNGNTEAFF
TGTGCCAGCAGCTTTAACGGGAACACTGAAGCTTTCTTT
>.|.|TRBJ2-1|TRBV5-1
CASSLGEGTYNEQFF
TGCGCCAGCAGCTTGGGTGAGGGAACCTACAATGAGCAGTTCTTC
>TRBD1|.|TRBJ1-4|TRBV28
CASSSPGQGAGKLFF
TGTGCCAGCAGTTCTCCGGGACAGGGTGCAGGAAAACTGTTTTTT
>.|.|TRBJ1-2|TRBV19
CASRPGSGNVYGYTF
TGTGCCAGTAGACCTGGGTCCGGGAACGTCTATGGCTACACCTTC
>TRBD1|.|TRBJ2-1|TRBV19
CASSGPLMGQGPYNEQFF
TGTGCCAGTAGTGGGCCTCTAATGGGACAGGGCCCCTACAATGAGCAGTTCTTC